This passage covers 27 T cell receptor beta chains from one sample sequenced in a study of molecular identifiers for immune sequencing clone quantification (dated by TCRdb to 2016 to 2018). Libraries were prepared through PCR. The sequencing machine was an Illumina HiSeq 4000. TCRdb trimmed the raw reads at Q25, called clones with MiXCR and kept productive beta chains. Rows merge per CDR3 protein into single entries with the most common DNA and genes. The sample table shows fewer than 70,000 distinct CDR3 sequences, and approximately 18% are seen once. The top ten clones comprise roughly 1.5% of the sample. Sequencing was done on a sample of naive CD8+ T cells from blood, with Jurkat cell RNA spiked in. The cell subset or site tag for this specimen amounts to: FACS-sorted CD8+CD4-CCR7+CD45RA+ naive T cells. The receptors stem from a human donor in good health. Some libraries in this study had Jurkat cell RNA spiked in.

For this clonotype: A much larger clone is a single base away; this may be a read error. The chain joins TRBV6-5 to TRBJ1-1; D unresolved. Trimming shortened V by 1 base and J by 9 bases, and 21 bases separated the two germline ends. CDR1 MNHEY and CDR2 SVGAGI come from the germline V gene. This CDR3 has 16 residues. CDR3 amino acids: CASSYFSGDPRPKAFF. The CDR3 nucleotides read TGTGCCAGCAGTTACTTCTCAGGAGACCCGAGGCCAAAAGCTTTCTTT.

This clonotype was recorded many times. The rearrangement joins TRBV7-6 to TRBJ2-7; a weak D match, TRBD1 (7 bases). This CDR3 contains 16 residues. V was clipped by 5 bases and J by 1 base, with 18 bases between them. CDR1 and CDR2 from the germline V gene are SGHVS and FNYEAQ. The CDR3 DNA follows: TGTGCCAGCAGCACTAGCCGGGACAGAACTTCCTACGAGCAGTACTTC. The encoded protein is CASSTSRDRTSYEQYF.

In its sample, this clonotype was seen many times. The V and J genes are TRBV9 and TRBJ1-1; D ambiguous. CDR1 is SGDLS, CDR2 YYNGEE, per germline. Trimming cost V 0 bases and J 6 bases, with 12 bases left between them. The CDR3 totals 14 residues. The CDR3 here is CASSVASNGAEAFF. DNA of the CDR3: TGTGCCAGCAGCGTAGCTTCAAACGGGGCTGAAGCTTTCTTT.

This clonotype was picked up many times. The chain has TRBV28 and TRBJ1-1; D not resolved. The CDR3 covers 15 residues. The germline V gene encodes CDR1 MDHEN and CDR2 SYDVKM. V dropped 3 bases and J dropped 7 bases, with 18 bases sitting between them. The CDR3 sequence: CASSLGSVTAYEAFF. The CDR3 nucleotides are TGTGCCAGCAGTTTGGGGTCGGTAACAGCCTATGAAGCTTTCTTT.

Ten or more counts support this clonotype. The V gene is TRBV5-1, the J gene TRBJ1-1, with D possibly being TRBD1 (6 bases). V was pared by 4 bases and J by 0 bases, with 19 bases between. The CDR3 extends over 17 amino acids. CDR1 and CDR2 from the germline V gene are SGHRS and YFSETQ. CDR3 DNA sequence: TGCGCCAGCAGCCCCTGGGGGGCCGAGGGAATGAACACTGAAGCTTTCTTT. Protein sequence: CASSPWGAEGMNTEAFF.

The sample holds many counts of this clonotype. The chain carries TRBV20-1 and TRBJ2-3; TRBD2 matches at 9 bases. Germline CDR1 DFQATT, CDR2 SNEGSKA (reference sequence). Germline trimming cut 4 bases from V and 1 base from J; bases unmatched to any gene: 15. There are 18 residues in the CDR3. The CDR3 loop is CSATVGREGRVGTDTQYF. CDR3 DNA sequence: TGCAGTGCTACCGTTGGGCGGGAGGGTCGTGTCGGCACAGATACGCAGTATTTT.

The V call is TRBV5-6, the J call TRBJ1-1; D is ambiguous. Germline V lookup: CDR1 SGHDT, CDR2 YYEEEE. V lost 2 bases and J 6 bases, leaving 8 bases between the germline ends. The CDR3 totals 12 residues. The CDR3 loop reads CASSFTMAEAFF. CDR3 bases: TGTGCCAGCAGCTTCACAATGGCTGAAGCTTTCTTT.

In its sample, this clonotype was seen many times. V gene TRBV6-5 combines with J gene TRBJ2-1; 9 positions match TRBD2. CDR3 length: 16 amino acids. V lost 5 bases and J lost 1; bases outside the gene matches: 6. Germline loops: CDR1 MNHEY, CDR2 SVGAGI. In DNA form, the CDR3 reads TGTGCCAGCAGTCCCTCTAGCGGGGAGTCCTACAATGAGCAGTTCTTC. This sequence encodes CASSPSSGESYNEQFF.

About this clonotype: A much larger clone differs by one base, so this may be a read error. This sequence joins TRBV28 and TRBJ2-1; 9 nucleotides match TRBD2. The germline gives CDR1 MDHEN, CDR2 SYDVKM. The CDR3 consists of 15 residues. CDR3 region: CASLPGTSSNNEQFF. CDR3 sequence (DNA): TGTGCCAGCCTTCCCGGGACTAGCTCCAACAATGAGCAGTTCTTC.

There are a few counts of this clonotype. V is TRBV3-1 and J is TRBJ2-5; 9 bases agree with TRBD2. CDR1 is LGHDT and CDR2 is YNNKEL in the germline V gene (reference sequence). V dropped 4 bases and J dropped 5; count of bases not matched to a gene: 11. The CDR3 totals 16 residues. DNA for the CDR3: TGTGCCAGCAGCCTCGGAGGGGTAGCGGGAGATGAGACCCAGTACTTC. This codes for CASSLGGVAGDETQYF.

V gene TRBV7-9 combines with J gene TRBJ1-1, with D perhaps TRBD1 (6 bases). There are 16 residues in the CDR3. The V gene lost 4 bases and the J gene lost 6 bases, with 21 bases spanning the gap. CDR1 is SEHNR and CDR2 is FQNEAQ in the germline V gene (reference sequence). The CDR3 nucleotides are TGTGCCAGCAGCTCAGACGGGGGCCAGGGTATTCCTGAAGCTTTCTTT. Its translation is CASSSDGGQGIPEAFF.

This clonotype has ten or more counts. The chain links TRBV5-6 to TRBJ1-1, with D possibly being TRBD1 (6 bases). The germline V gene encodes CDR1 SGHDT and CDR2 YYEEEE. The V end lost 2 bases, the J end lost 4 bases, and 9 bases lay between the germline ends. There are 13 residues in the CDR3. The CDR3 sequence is CASSFQGSTEAFF. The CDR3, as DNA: TGTGCCAGCAGCTTCCAGGGGTCCACTGAAGCTTTCTTT.

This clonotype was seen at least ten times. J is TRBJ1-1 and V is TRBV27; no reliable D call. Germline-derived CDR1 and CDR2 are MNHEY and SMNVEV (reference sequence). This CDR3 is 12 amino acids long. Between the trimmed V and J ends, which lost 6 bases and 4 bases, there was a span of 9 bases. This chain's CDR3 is CASRNPGTEAFF. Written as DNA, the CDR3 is TGTGCCAGCAGGAACCCGGGCACTGAAGCTTTCTTT.

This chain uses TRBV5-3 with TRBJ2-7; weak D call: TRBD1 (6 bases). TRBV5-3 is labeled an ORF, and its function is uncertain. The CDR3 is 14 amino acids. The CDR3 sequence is CGSSPNREIYEQYF. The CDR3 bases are TGTGGCAGCAGCCCGAACAGGGAAATCTACGAGCAGTACTTC.

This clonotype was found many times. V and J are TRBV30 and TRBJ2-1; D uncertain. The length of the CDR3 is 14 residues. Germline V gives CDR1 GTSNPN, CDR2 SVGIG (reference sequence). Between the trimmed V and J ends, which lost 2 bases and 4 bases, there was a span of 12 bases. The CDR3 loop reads CAWSYSSSYNEQFF. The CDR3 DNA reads TGTGCCTGGAGTTACAGCTCGTCATACAATGAGCAGTTCTTC.

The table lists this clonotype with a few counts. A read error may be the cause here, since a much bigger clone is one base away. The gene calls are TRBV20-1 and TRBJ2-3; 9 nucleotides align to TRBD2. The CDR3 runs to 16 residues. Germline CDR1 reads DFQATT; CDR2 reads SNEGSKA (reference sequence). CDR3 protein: CSVRDKAGGPFDTQYF. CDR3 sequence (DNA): TGCAGTGTTAGAGATAAGGCGGGAGGGCCGTTTGATACGCAGTATTTT.

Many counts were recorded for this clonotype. The CDR3 DNA reads TGCGCCAGCAGCCAAGGGGGGGAGGGGGGTCAAGCTTTCTTT. This gives the protein CASSQGGEGGQAFF. The rearrangement joins TRBV4-1 to TRBJ1-1; maybe TRBD1 (6 bases). Germline CDR1 and CDR2: MGHRA and YSYEKL. The CDR3 sequence is 14 residues long. V gave up 1 base and J gave up 9 bases, with 15 bases separating them.

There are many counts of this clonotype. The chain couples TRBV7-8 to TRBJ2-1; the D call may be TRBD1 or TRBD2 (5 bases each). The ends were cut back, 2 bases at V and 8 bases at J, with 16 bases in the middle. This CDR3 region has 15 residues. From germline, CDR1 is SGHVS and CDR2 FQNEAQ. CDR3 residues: CASSLMGTHTDEQFF. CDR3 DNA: TGTGCCAGCAGCTTAATGGGGACCCATACCGATGAGCAGTTCTTC.

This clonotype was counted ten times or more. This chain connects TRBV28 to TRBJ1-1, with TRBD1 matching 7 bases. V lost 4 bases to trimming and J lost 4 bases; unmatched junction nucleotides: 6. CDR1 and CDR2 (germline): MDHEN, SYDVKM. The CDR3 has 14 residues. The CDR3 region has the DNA TGTGCCAGCAGTTGGGACAGCTTATCCACTGAAGCTTTCTTT. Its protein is CASSWDSLSTEAFF.

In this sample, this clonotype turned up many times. The CDR3 loop is CASNQKWGPDEKLFF. The CDR3, as DNA: TGTGCCAGCAACCAAAAATGGGGGCCCGATGAAAAACTGTTTTTT. The V and J genes are TRBV7-8 and TRBJ1-4; tentatively, D is TRBD1 (6 bases). The V gene lost 7 bases and the J gene lost 6 bases, with 18 bases spanning the gap. The CDR3 spans 15 residues. Germline-derived CDR1 and CDR2 are SGHVS and FQNEAQ.

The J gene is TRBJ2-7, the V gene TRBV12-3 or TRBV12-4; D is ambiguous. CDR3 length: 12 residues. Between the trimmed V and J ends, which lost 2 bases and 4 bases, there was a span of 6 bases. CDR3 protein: CASSLHLYEQYF. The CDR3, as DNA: TGTGCCAGCAGTTTACACCTTTACGAGCAGTACTTC.

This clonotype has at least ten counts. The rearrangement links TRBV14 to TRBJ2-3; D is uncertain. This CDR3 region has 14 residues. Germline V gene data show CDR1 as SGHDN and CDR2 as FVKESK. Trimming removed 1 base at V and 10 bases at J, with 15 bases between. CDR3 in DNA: TGTGCCAGCAGCCAAGGTCCAGGTCGCCATGCGCAGTATTTT. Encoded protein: CASSQGPGRHAQYF.

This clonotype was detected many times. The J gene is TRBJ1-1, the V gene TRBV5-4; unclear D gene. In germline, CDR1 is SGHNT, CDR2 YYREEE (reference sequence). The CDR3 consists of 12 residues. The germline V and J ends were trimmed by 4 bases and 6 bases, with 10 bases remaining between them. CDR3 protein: CASSLARAEAFF. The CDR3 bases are TGTGCCAGCAGCCTAGCTCGGGCTGAAGCTTTCTTT.

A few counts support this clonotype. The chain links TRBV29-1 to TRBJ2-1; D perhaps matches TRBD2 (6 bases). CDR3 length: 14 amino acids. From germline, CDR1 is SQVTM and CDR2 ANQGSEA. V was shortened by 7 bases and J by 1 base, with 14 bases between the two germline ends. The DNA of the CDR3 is TGCAGCGGAAATACGGGAGCTTCCTACAATGAGCAGTTCTTC. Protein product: CSGNTGASYNEQFF.

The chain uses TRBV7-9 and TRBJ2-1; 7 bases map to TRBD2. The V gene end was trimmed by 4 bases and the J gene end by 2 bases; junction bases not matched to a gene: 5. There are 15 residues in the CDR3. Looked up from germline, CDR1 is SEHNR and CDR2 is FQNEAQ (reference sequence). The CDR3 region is CASSYRDYPYNEQFF. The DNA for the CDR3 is TGTGCCAGCAGCTACCGGGACTATCCCTACAATGAGCAGTTCTTC.

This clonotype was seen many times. CDR3 nucleotides: TGTGCCAGCAGTCCCTCCCAGGGGGACGGATTGAGCATTCAGTACTTC. This codes for CASSPSQGDGLSIQYF. This chain connects TRBV6-5 to TRBJ2-4, with TRBD1 matching over 7 bases. The CDR3 is 16 residues long. The J segment lost 9 bases and the V segment lost 5 bases, leaving 16 bases of the junction unmatched. The germline gives CDR1 MNHEY, CDR2 SVGAGI.

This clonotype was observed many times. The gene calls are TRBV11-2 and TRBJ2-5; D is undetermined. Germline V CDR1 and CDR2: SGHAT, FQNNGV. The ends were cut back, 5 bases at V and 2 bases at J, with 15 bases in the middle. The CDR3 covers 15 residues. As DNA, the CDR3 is TGTGCCAGCAGCCCACCGGGTTGGGTACAAGAGACCCAGTACTTC. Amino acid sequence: CASSPPGWVQETQYF.